This T cell receptor beta chain originates from a study of OX40 agonist ivuxolimab in advanced cancers. After removal of 5 bases from V and 6 bases from J, the junction contained 5 bases not matched to a gene. The CDR3 length is 14 residues. Germline V gives CDR1 SEHNR, CDR2 FQNEAQ (reference sequence). Study results and caveats: Expanded clones belonging to CD8+ T cells outnumbered, on average, those of CD4+.

A few counts support this clone. The target antigen is unknown. Baseline, cycle 4 day 1, and cycle 7 day 1 were the blood sampling points. Profiled with immunoSEQ multiplex PCR; TCRdb holds only in-frame clones, not every one. Seen here are 45,000 to 55,000 clones, around 94% observed once, and the top ten hold roughly 12%. Here the sequenced sample was CD4+ or CD8+ T cells sorted from blood, taken in a trial of the OX40 agonist ivuxolimab. The chain employs TRBV7-9 and TRBJ1-5; TRBD1 matches 9 bases. This TCR was sampled from an adult with an advanced solid tumor such as melanoma, head and neck, liver or kidney cancer. The CDR3 DNA follows: TGTGCCAGCAGCGACCGGACAGGGGTTCAGCCCCAGCATTTT. Translating gives CASSDRTGVQPQHF.